This T cell receptor (beta chain) came from a study of T-cell memory formation after mild COVID-19. Looking at the study overall: TCR clusters were mostly donor specific.

TCR alpha and TCR beta cDNA libraries with sample barcodes and UMIs came from 5'RACE using constant-segment primers. One entry per CDR3 protein results from TCRdb running MiXCR on the 5' RACE reads. This sample has about 350,000 distinct CDR3 sequences, with around 27% found just once. From germline, CDR1 is SGHRS and CDR2 YFSETQ. The CDR3 loop spans 14 amino acids. The V end was cut by 3 bases, the J end by 5 bases, with 14 bases between. Overall study results and limits: A second wave expanding day 15 to 37 was CD4+-biased; contracting clones were balanced.

This clonotype has a count of ten or more. Its antigen is not identified. This sequence joins TRBV5-1 and TRBJ1-1; D might be TRBD1 (6 bases). Sequencing input: PBMCs or a T cell subset sorted from them (not recorded which). The source is an adult woman who had mild COVID-19 (a few samples of this study predate the infection). Cell type and time point are not known. The CDR3 DNA reads TGCGCCAGCAGCTCCGATTGGGGGCGGACTGAAGCTTTCTTT. This codes for CASSSDWGRTEAFF.